This note documents a single T cell receptor (beta chain) sequence. This clonotype was counted at least ten times. What this receptor recognizes is not known. No quality values exist for individual bases; no much larger clone is one base distant. The junction carries 19 bases between V and J, which are trimmed by 4 bases and 3 bases respectively. The cysteine opens and the phenylalanine closes a CDR3 of 16 amino acids. The DNA shown is the 48-base CDR3, in frame from base 1. CDR1 and CDR2 (SGHRS, YFSETQ) derive from the germline V gene. This sample stems from a study of spatial heterogeneity in lung cancer (dated by TCRdb to the late 2010s). The study in broad terms: More beta-chain than alpha-chain transcripts were consistently detected, likely reflecting higher beta-chain transcript abundance. In tumor regions, TCR transcript counts showed a strong correlation with a T cell transcriptional module score from matched bulk RNA-seq. In the raw uncorrected reads, each unique combination of TCR and UMI appeared more than ten times on average. The study quantitatively compared TCR alpha and beta repertoires across multiple tumor regions, matched nontumor lung and blood in non-small cell lung cancer. TCR repertoire features were related to nonsynonymous mutation counts determined by whole-exome sequencing of tumor tissue. Both alpha and beta chains were TCR-sequenced in hundreds of tumor regions, under 85 matched nontumor lung samples and roughly 50 PBMC samples obtained at surgery.

Library preparation was by 5' RACE. The instrument was a NextSeq 500. The TCR library protocol attached a unique molecular identifier to each TCR cDNA molecule to allow correction of PCR and sequencing errors. The study's own analysis went as follows. TCR identification, UMI-based error correction and CDR3 extraction were all carried out with Decombinator tools. Expanded TCRs were defined as those above a frequency of 2 per 1,000, corresponding to the top 1% of the tumor frequency distribution. Expanded tumor TCRs statistically deemed absent (corrected P<0.05) from at least one tumor region were classed as regional, and all other expanded tumor TCRs were classed as ubiquitous. Each repertoire was subsampled 100 times to 5,000 TCRs, after which Renyi diversity was computed with the R vegan package. CDR3 similarity networks were built from amino acid triplet string-kernel similarity, connecting CDR3s with pairwise similarity above 0.82. TCRdb reran the public reads through fastp at Q25 and MiXCR, keeping productive beta chains. Each CDR3 protein appears once, grouped with its most common genes and DNA. TCRdb's processing, not the authors' own work, is the source of the V and J calls. The sample data list about 27,000 distinct CDR3 sequences, and roughly 7.1% of these were observed just once. Around 25% of the sample belongs to the ten largest clones.

This specimen's time point label, interpreted: sample taken at primary tumor resection. Donors were 72 patients with early-stage, untreated non-small cell lung cancer from the lung TRACERx cohort. TCR sequencing used whole RNA extracted from tumor and nontumor lung tissue, or from cryopreserved PBMC samples, without cell sorting. Only patients for whom sufficient RNA was available from at least two tumor regions were selected for TCR sequencing. A lung pathologist reviewed the tumor and adjacent nontumor lung specimens before the specimens were selected. Paper-wide results and their limitations: TCR-seq was estimated to cover only roughly 7% of tumor T cells for alpha chains and around 13% for beta chains. The tumor nonsynonymous mutation count correlated with the number of expanded alpha and beta TCRs within the tumor. Counts of ubiquitous and regional expanded TCRs were found to correlate with counts of ubiquitous and regional nonsynonymous mutations, respectively. Confirming at a functional level the hypothesis that regional TCRs recognize regional mutations was considered to require additional single-cell paired TCR alpha and beta sequencing.

The V gene is TRBV5-1 and the J gene is TRBJ2-5; TRBD2 is perhaps the D gene, given 6 matching bases. Sequencing used lung tumor tissue, obtained at surgery. This clonotype was sampled from a male donor with early-stage non-small cell lung cancer. The DNA is as follows: TGCGCCAGCAGCGGAGGGGCGTCATCCGGGGAAGAGACCCAGTACTTC. Translated, it reads CASSGGASSGEETQYF.